The sequence of this T cell receptor beta chain was determined in a study of OX40 agonist ivuxolimab in advanced cancers. V lost 0 bases to trimming and J lost 4 bases; unmatched junction nucleotides: 2. Germline CDR1 and CDR2: SGHTA and FQGTGA. CDR3 length equals 14 residues. Produced via immunoSEQ multiplex PCR; TCRdb's table is partial and in-frame only. The profile shows 65,000 or so clones, roughly 85% of them singletons. Autoimmune disease history or systemic immunosuppression excluded patients. The specimen was CD4+ or CD8+ T cells sorted from blood, collected in a trial of the OX40 agonist ivuxolimab. V is TRBV7-3 and J is TRBJ2-5, with TRBD1 matching 7 bases. The source is an adult with an advanced solid tumor such as melanoma, head and neck, liver or kidney cancer. The CDR3 nucleotides are TGTGCCAGCAGCTTAACGGGGACAGTAGAGACCCAGTACTTC. It codes for CASSLTGTVETQYF.